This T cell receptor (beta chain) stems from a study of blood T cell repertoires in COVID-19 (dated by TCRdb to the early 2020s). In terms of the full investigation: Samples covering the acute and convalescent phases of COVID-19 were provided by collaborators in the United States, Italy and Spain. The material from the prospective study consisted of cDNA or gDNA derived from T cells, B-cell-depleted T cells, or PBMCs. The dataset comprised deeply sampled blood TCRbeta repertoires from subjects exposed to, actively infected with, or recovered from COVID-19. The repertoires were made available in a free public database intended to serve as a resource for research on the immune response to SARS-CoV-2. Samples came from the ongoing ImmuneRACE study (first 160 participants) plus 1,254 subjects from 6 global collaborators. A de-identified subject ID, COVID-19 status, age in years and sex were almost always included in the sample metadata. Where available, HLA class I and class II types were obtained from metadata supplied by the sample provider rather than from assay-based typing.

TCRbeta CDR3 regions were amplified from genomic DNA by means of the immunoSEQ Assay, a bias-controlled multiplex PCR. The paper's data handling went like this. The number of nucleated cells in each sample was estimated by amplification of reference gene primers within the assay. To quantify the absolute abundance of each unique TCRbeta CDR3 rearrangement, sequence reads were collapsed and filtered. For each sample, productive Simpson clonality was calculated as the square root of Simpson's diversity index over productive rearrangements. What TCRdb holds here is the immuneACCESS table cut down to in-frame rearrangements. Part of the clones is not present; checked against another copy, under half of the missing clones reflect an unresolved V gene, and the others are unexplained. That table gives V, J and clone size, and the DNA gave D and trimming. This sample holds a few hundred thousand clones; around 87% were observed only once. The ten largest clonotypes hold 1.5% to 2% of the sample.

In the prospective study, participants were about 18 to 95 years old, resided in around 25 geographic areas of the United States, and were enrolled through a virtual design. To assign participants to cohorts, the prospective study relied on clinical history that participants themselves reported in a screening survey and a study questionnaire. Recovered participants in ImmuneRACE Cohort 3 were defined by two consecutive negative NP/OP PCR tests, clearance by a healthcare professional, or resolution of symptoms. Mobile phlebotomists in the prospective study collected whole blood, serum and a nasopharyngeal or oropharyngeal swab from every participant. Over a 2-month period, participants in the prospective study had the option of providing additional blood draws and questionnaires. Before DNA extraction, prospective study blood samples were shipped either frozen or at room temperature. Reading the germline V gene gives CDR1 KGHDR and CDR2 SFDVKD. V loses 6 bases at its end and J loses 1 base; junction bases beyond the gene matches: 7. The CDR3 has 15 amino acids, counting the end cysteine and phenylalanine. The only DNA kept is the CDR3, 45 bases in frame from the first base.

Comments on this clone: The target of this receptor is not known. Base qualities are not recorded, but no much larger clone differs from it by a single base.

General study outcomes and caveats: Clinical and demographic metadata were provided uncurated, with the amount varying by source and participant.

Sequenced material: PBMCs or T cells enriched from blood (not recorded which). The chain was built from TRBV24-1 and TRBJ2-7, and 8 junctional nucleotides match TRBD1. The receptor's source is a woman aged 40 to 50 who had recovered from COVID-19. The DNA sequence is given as TGTGCCACCAGTAAGCGACAGGGGAATTCCTACGAGCAGTACTTC. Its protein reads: CATSKRQGNSYEQYF.